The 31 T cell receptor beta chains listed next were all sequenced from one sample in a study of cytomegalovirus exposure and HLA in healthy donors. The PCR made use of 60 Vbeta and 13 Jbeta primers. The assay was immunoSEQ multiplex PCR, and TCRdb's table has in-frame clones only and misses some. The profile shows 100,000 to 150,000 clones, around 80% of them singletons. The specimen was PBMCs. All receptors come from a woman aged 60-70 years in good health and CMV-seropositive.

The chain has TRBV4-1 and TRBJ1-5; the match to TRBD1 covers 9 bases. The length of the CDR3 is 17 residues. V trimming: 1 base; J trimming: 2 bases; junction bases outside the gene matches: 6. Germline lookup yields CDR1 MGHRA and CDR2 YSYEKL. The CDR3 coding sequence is TGCGCCAGCAGCCAAGGCACAGGGGGCGCGGGCAATCAGCCCCAGCATTTT. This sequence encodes CASSQGTGGAGNQPQHF.

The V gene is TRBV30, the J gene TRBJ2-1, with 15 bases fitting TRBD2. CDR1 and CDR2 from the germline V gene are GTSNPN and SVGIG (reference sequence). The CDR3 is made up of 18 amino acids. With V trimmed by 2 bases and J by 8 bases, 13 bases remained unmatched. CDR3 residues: CAWSTGTSGGRGFDEQFF. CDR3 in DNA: TGTGCCTGGAGTACTGGGACTAGCGGGGGGAGGGGCTTTGATGAGCAGTTCTTC. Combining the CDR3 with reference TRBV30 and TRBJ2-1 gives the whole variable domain SQTIHQWPATLVQPVGSPLSLECTVEGTSNPNLYWYRQAAGRGLQLLFYSVGIGQISSEVPQNLSASRPQDRQFILSSKKLLLSDSGFYLCAWSTGTSGGRGFDEQFFGPGTRLTVL.

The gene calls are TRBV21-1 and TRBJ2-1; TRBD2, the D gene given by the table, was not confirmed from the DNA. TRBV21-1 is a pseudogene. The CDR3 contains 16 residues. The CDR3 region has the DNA TGTGCCAGCAGCAAAGCGCTTCTGTCTAGTATAGATGAGCAGTTCTTC. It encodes CASSKALLSSIDEQFF.

CDR3 residues: CASSETGTFPPEQYF. As DNA, the CDR3 is TGTGCCAGCAGTGAGACCGGGACATTCCCGCCCGAGCAGTACTTC. The chain employs TRBV6-1 and TRBJ2-7, with D possibly TRBD1 on 6 matching bases. The germline CDR1 and CDR2 sequences are MNHNS and SASEGT. The CDR3 has 15 amino acids. Deletions cut 3 bases from V and 6 bases from J, with 18 bases between.

The CDR3 nucleotides are TGTGCCAGCAGTTTAGGTGTTAGTAATTATGGCTACACCTTC. This encodes CASSLGVSNYGYTF. The rearrangement uses TRBV28 and TRBJ1-2, with D unresolved. In germline, CDR1 is MDHEN, CDR2 SYDVKM. V was shortened by 2 bases and J by 5 bases, with 12 bases between the two germline ends. The CDR3 contains 14 residues.

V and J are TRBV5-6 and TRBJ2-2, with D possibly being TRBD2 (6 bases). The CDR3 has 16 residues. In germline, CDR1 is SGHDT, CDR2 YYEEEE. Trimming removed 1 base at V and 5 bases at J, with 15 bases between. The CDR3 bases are TGTGCCAGCAGCTTGAGGTGGGGCGGGGAGACCGGGGAGCTGTTTTTT. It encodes CASSLRWGGETGELFF.

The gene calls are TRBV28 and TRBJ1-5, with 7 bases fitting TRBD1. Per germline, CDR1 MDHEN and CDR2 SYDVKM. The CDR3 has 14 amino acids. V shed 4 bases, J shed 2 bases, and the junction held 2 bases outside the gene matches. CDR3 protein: CASSSGQGNQPQHF. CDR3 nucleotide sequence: TGTGCCAGCAGTTCCGGACAGGGCAATCAGCCCCAGCATTTT. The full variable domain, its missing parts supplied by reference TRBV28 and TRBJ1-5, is DVKVTQSSRYLVKRTGEKVFLECVQDMDHENMFWYRQDPGLGLRLIYFSYDVKMKEKGDIPEGYSVSREKKERFSLILESASTNQTSMYLCASSSGQGNQPQHFGDGTRLSIL.

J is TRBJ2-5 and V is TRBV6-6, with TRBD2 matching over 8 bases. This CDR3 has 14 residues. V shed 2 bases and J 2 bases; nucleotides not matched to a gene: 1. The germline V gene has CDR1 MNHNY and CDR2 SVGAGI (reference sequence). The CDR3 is CASSYRGGQETQYF. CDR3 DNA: TGTGCCAGCAGTTACCGGGGGGGGCAAGAGACCCAGTACTTC.

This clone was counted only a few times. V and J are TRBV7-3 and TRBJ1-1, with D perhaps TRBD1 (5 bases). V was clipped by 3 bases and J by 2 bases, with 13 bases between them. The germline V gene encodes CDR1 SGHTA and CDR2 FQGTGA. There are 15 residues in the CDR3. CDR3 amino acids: CASSFGRVGNTEAFF. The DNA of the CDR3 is TGTGCCAGCAGCTTTGGCAGGGTGGGCAACACTGAAGCTTTCTTT. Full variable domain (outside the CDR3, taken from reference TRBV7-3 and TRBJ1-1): GAGVSQTPSNKVTEKGKYVELRCDPISGHTALYWYRQSLGQGPEFLIYFQGTGAADDSGLPNDRFFAVRPEGSVSTLKIQRTERGDSAVYLCASSFGRVGNTEAFFGQGTRLTVV.

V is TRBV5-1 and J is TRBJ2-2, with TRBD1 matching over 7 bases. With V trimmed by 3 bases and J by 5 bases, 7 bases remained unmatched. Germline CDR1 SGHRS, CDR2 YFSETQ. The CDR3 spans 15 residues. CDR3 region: CASSWSGTETGELFF. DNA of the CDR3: TGCGCCAGCAGCTGGAGTGGGACAGAAACCGGGGAGCTGTTTTTT.

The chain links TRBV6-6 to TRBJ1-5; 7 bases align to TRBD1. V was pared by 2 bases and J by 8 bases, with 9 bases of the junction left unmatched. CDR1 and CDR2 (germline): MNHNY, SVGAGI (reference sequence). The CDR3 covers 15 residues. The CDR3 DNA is TGTGCCAGCAGTTACCCAACAGGGGCCTCGGAGCCCCAGCATTTT. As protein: CASSYPTGASEPQHF.

CDR3 bases: TGTGCCTGGAGTGTAGACCGGACAGGGGGGTCTAATCAGCCCCAGCATTTT. This codes for CAWSVDRTGGSNQPQHF. V and J are TRBV30 and TRBJ1-5, with 10 bases matching TRBD1. The CDR3 spans 17 residues. Trimming removed 0 bases from V and 4 bases from J; junction bases left unmatched: 9. Looked up from germline, CDR1 is GTSNPN and CDR2 is SVGIG (reference sequence).

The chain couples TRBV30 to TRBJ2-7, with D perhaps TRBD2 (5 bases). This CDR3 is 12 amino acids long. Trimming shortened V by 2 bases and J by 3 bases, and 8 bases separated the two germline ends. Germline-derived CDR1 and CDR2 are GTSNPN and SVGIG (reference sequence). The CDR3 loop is CAWSRDNYEQYF. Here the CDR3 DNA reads TGTGCCTGGAGTCGGGATAACTACGAGCAGTACTTC.

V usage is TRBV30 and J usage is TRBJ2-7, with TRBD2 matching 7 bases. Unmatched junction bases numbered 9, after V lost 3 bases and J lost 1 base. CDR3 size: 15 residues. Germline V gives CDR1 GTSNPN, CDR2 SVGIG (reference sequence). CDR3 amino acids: CAWSALADKSYEQYF. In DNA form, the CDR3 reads TGTGCCTGGAGCGCCCTAGCGGACAAGTCCTACGAGCAGTACTTC.

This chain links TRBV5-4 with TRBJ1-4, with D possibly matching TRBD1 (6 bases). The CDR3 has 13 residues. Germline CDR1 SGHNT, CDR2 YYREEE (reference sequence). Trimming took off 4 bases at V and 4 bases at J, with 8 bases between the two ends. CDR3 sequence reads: CASSEDSNEKLFF. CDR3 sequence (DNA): TGTGCCAGCAGCGAGGACAGTAATGAAAAACTGTTTTTT.

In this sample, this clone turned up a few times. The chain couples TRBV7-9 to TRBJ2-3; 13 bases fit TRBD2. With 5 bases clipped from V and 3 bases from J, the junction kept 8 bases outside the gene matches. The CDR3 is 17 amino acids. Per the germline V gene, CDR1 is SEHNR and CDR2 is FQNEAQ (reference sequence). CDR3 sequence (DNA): TGTGCCAGCAGCCCAGGACTAGCGGGGGCGCGAACAGATACGCAGTATTTT. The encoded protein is CASSPGLAGARTDTQYF. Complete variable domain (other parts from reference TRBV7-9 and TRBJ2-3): DTGVSQNPRHKITKRGQNVTFRCDPISEHNRLYWYRQTLGQGPEFLTYFQNEAQLEKSRLLSDRFSAERPKGSFSTLEIQRTEQGDSAMYLCASSPGLAGARTDTQYFGPGTRLTVL.

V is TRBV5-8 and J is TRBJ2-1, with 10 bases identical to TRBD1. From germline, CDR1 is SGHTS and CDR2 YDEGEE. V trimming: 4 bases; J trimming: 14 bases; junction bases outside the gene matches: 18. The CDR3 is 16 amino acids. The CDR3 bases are TGTGCCAGCAGCCTGGGGACAGGGGAAATAGTACATGTGGAGTTCTTC. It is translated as CASSLGTGEIVHVEFF.

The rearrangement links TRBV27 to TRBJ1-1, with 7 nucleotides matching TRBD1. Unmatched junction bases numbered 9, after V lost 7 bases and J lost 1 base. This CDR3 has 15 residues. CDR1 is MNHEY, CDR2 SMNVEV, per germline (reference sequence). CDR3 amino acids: CASTSTGLRNTEAFF. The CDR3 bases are TGTGCCAGCACTTCGACAGGGTTGCGGAACACTGAAGCTTTCTTT.

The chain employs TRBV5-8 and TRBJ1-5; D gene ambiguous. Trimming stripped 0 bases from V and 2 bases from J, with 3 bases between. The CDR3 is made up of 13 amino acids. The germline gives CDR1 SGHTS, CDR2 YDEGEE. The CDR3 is CASSLVGNQPQHF. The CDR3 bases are TGTGCCAGCAGCTTGGTAGGCAATCAGCCCCAGCATTTT.

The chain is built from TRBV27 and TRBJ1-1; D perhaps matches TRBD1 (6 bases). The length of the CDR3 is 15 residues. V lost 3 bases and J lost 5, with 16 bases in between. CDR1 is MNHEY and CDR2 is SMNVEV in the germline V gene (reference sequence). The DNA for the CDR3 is TGTGCCAGCAGTTTCCAACAGGGAGAACGAACTGAAGCTTTCTTT. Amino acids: CASSFQQGERTEAFF.

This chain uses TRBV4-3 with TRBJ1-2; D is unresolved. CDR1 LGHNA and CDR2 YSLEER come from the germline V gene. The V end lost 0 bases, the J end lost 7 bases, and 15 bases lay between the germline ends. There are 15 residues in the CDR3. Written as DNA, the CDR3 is TGCGCCAGCAGCCAAGATTTAAAACGACTGGGTGGCTACACCTTC. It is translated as CASSQDLKRLGGYTF.

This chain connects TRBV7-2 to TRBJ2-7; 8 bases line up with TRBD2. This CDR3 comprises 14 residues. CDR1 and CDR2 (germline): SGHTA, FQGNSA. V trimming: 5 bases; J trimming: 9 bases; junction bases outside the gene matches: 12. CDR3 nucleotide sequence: TGTGCCAGCAGCCCAGAGGATAGCGGGATACGGCAGTACTTC. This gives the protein CASSPEDSGIRQYF.

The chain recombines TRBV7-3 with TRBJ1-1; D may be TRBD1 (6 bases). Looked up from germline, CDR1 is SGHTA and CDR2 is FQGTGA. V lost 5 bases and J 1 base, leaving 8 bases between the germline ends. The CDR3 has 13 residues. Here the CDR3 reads CASSTQGNTEAFF. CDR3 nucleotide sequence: TGTGCCAGCAGCACACAGGGGAACACTGAAGCTTTCTTT.

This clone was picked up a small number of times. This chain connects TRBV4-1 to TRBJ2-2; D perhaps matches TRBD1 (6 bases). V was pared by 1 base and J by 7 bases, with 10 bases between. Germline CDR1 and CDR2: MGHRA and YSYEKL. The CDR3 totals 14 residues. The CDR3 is CASSQGTANGELFF. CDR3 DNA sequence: TGCGCCAGCAGCCAAGGGACAGCAAACGGGGAGCTGTTTTTT.

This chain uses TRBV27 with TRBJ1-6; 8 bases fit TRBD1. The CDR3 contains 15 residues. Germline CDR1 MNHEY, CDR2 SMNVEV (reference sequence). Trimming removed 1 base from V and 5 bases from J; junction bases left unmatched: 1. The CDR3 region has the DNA TGTGCCAGCAGTTTATACAGGGGGGATAATTCACCCCTCCACTTT. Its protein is CASSLYRGDNSPLHF.

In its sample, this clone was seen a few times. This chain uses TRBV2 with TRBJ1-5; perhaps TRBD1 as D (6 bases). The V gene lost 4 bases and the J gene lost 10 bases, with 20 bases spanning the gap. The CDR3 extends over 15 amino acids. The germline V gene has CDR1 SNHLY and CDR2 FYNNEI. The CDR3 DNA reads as TGTGCCAGCAGTGTGCAATGGGACACTGGACGACCCCAGCATTTT. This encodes CASSVQWDTGRPQHF.

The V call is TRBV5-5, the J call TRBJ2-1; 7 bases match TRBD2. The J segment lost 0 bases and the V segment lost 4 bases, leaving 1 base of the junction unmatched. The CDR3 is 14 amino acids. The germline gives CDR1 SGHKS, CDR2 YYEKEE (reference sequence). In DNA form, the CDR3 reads TGTGCCAGCAGCGGCGGGAGCTCCTACAATGAGCAGTTCTTC. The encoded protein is CASSGGSSYNEQFF.

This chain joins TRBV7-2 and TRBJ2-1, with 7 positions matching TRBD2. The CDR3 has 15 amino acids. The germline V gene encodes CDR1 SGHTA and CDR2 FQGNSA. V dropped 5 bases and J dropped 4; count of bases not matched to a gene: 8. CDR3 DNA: TGTGCCAGCAGCCGCTCGGCTAGCGGTTACAATGAGCAGTTCTTC. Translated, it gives CASSRSASGYNEQFF.

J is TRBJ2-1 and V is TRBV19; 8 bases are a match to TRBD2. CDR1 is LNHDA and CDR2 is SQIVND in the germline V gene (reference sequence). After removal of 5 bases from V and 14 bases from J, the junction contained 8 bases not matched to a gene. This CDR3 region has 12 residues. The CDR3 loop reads CASSPGTSGEFF. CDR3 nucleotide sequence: TGTGCCAGTAGTCCCGGGACTAGTGGGGAGTTCTTC.

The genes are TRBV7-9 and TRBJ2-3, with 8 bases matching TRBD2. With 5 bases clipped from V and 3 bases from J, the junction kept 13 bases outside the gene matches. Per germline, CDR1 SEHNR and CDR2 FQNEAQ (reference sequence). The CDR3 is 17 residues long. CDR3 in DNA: TGTGCCAGCAGCCGACTCTCCGGGACTAGTGGAACAGATACGCAGTATTTT. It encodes CASSRLSGTSGTDTQYF.

CDR3 loop: CASSVLGTATNEKLFF. The CDR3 nucleotides are TGTGCCAGCAGCGTCCTCGGGACAGCAACTAATGAAAAACTGTTTTTT. V usage is TRBV9 and J usage is TRBJ1-4; 7 bases match TRBD1. Germline lookup yields CDR1 SGDLS and CDR2 YYNGEE. CDR3 length: 16 amino acids. The V segment lost 2 bases and the J segment 0 bases; nucleotides outside the gene matches: 4. Filled out from reference TRBV9 and TRBJ1-4, the complete variable domain reads DSGVTQTPKHLITATGQRVTLRCSPRSGDLSVYWYQQSLDQGLQFLIQYYNGEERAKGNILERFSAQQFPDLHSELNLSSLELGDSALYFCASSVLGTATNEKLFFGSGTQLSVL.